The present entry profiles one TCR beta chain with its context. Its matching antigen is unknown. This sample is drawn from a study of T cell responses to AZD1222 COVID-19 vaccine. Study findings and constraints: Just a handful of AZD1222 recipients tested seropositive at baseline. White British donors predominated, females outnumbered males, and clonal diversity was possibly underestimated. Reportedly, close to half of spike-specific TCRs are directed against unmutated variant regions. Without day 14 samples, only post-peak T cell repertoires were studied.

This CDR3 comprises 14 residues. With 2 bases removed from V and 1 base from J, the gap between germline ends came to 8 bases. Germline values: CDR1 SGHNT, CDR2 YENEEA. The method was immunoSEQ multiplex PCR; TCRdb's version includes in-frame clones alone and lacks a portion of them. The table lists about 180,000 clones, about 91% of them singletons. The sequences come from peripheral blood, collected on day 0 of AZD1222 vaccination. The sequence was collected from an adult in good health. The chain is built from TRBV11-3 and TRBJ1-1; D not resolved. The CDR3 spells CASSLRTANTEAFF. DNA of the CDR3: TGTGCCAGCAGCTTAAGGACCGCGAACACTGAAGCTTTCTTT. The variable domain in full, completed from reference TRBV11-3 and TRBJ1-1, reads EAGVVQSPRYKIIEKKQPVAFWCNPISGHNTLYWYLQNLGQGPELLIRYENEEAVDDSQLPKDRFSAERLKGVDSTLKIQPAELGDSAVYLCASSLRTANTEAFFGQGTRLTVV.